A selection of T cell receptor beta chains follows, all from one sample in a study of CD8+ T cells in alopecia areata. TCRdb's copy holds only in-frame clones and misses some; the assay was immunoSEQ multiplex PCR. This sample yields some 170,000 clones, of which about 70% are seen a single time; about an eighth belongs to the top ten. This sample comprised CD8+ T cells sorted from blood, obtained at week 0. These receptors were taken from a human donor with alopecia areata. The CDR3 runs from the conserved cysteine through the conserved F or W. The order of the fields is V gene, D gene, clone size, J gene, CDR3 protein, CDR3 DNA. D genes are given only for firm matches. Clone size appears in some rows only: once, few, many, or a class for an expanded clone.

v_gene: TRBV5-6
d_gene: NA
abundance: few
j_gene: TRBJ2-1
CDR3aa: CASSLGSAEQFF
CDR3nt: TGTGCCAGCAGCTTGGGTTCCGCCGAGCAGTTCTTC

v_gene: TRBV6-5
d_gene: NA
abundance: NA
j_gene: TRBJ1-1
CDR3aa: CASSTGGRTEAFF
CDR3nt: TGTGCCAGCAGTACGGGGGGGAGGACTGAAGCTTTCTTT

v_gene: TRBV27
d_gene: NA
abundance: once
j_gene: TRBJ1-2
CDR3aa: CASSSGAGILYGYTF
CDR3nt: TGTGCCAGCAGTTCCGGAGCAGGGATACTCTATGGCTACACCTTC

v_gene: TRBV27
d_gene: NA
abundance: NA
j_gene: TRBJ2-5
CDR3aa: CASSECPHCRHEEETQYF
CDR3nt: TGTGCCAGCAGCGAATGCCCCCACTGCCGCCATGAGGAAGAGACCCAGTACTTC

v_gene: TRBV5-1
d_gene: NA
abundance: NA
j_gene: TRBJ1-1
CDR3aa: CASSSTGTEAFF
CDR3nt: TGCGCCAGCAGCTCGACAGGCACTGAAGCTTTCTTT

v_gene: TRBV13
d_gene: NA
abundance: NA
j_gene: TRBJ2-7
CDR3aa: CASSEGRYEQYF
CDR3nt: TGTGCCAGCAGCGAGGGCAGATACGAGCAGTACTTC

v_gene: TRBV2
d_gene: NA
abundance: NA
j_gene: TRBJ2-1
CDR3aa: CASIRGDEQFF
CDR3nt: TGTGCCAGCATACGGGGTGATGAGCAGTTCTTC

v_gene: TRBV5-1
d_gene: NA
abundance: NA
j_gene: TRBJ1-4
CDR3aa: CASSLDTGNEKLFF
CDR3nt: TGCGCCAGCAGCTTGGATACGGGAAATGAAAAACTGTTTTTT

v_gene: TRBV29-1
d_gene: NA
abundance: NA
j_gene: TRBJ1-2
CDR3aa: CSIHNYGYTF
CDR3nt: TGCAGCATTCATAACTATGGCTACACCTTC

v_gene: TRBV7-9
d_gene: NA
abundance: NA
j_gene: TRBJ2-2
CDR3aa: CASTLGVGELFF
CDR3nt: TGTGCCAGCACCCTCGGGGTCGGGGAGCTGTTTTTT

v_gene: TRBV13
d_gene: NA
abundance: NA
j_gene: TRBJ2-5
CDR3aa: CASSSRDRDSRETQYF
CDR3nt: TGTGCCAGCAGCTCACGAGACCGGGACTCGCGAGAGACCCAGTACTTC